This T cell receptor beta chain was identified during a study of blood T cell repertoires in COVID-19. About the research overall: In Cohort 3, a recovered donor had either two negative PCRs, clearance, or symptom resolution. Samples representing acute and convalescent COVID-19 were sourced from the United States, Italy and Spain.

Recruitment covered some 25 US areas and drew participants whose ages spanned roughly 18 to 100 years. The ends were cut back, 1 base at V and 5 bases at J, with 12 bases in the middle. CDR1 and CDR2 (germline): SGHKS, YYEKEE (reference sequence). This CDR3 contains 14 residues. Clones were read by immunoSEQ multiplex PCR, and TCRdb kept only the in-frame ones, dropping some. The data show 150,000 to 200,000 clones, roughly nine tenths seen once. The specimen sequenced was PBMCs or T cells enriched from blood (not recorded which). The chain employs TRBV5-5 and TRBJ1-1; a weak D match, TRBD1 (6 bases). This sequence was found in a middle-aged woman in a cohort exposed to, infected with or recovered from COVID-19 (not recorded which). CDR3 sequence: CASSLRGARTEAFF. Here the CDR3 DNA reads TGTGCCAGCAGCTTGCGGGGGGCGAGAACTGAAGCTTTCTTT. The full variable domain, completed using reference TRBV5-5 and TRBJ1-1, is DAGVTQSPTHLIKTRGQQVTLRCSPISGHKSVSWYQQVLGQGPQFIFQYYEKEERGRGNFPDRFSARQFPNYSSELNVNALLLGDSALYLCASSLRGARTEAFFGQGTRLTVV.